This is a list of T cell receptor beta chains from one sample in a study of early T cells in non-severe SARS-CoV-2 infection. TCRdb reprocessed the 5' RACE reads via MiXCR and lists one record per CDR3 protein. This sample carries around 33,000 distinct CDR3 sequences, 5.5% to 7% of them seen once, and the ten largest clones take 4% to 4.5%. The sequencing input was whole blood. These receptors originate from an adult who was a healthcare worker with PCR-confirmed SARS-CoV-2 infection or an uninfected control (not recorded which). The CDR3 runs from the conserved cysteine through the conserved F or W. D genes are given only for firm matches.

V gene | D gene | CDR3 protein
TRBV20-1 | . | CSAPNTDADQPQHF
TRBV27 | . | CASSLSLLSGANVLTF
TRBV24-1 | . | CATGGTSYEQYF
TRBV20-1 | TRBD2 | CSAPGGVDEQYF
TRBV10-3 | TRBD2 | CAISEPLAGVSGANVLTF
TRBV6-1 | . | CASSPPETQYF
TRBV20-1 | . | CSARDTNQPQHF
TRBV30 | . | CAWTPTLDSAGNTIYF
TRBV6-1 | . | CASSEGGSGANVLTF
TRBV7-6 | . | CASSLALPANTGELFF
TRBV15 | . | CATSRDRESGANVLTF
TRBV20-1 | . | CSARRPATGQETQYF
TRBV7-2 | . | CASSPNTDTQYF
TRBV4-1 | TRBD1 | CASSQPQGAIEKLFF
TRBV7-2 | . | CASSLAVSYEQYF
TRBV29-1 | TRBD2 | CSVGTSGRAHEQFF
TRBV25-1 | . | CASSVGTSQYF
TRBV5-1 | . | CASSPGEGTDTQYF
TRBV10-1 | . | CASSSTWVDEQYF
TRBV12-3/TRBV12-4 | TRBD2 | CASSLGTSAYEQYF
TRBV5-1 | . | CASSPGVSEAFF
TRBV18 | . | CASSPLSGTYNEQFF
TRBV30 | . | CAWSLPGVSYEQYF
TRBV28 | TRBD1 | CASTLTGGQDSNTEAFF
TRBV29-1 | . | CSVLTGDETQYF
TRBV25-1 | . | CASSEGGHKSNEQFF
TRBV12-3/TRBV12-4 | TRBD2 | CASNTQAGEQFF
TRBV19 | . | CASSIRVQETQYF